The entry that follows covers one TCR beta chain sequence. This clonotype has more than one count but fewer than ten. Its recognized antigen is unknown. The sample holds no much larger clone one base away, and base qualities are not on file. The source of the sample is a study of identical twins (dated by TCRdb to 2016 to 2017). In the study overall: To test whether fetal clonotypes persist, the study used deep sequencing on TCR alpha and beta repertoires from monozygotic twins, unrelated adults of various ages, and cord blood. Replicate twin experiments were performed at different times using different library preparation protocols to rule out contamination.

All donors were healthy Caucasians. Three pairs of female monozygotic twins, all aged about 18 to 30 years, made up the twin cohort. Peripheral blood mononuclear cells were used as the source from which RNA for TCR libraries was isolated. The library was produced with 5' RACE. Sequencer: Illumina HiSeq 2000. A universal primer binding site was added through template switching, and the final cDNA carried a unique molecular identifier so that TCR cDNA molecules could be counted accurately. First-strand cDNA for TCR alpha and beta chains was synthesized from specific primers in the conserved constant-segment region. To control for contamination, every cDNA library was double barcoded, receiving both a SMART-Mk sample barcode and Illumina barcodes. TruSeq adapter sequences along with Illumina sample barcodes were introduced in two successive PCR steps. TCR alpha and beta cDNA libraries were sequenced on the Illumina HiSeq platform with custom primers. In the authors' own workflow: Raw reads were processed with MiGEC to extract unique molecular identifiers, and MiXCR was used to determine CDR3 positions. For each individual, recombination models were inferred using an EM algorithm with the repgenHMM and IGoR tools. The tcR package in R was used for shared clonotype analysis, with sharing normalized by the product of cloneset sizes. To study raw recombination without the effects of thymic and clonal selection, out-of-frame nonproductive sequences were analyzed. TCRdb's own reprocessing of the public reads used fastp at Q25 and MiXCR and kept productive beta chains. CDR3 protein sequences are deduplicated, and each keeps its most common genes and DNA. The V and J calls were determined by TCRdb, not by the authors. The sample records approximately 890,000 distinct CDR3 sequences, over 9% of which are singletons. The biggest ten clones account for around 1.6% of the sample.

From cysteine to phenylalanine, the CDR3 is 14 amino acids long. Only the CDR3 DNA is retained, 42 bases long and in frame from the first base. Ends trimmed: V by 5 bases, J by 4 bases; bases unmatched to a gene: 3. CDR1 and CDR2 were assigned from the germline V gene (reference sequence) as DFQATT and SNEGSKA. Findings and caveats that apply to the study as a whole: In beta out-of-frame sequences, excess twin sharing was weaker, because having fewer shared sequences lowered the signal-to-noise ratio. In monozygotic twins, out-of-frame TCR alpha sharing was systematically underestimated by recombination models, although the models agreed with sharing between unrelated individuals. Fewer insertions were carried by abundant cord blood beta clonotypes, a similar but weaker trend appeared in young adult naive repertoires, and no such trend appeared in memory repertoires. Compared with coincidental sharing between unrelated individuals, out-of-frame TCR alpha sequences shared between twins had an excess of sequences with low generation probability. Because the same donors could not be followed over many years, the conclusions relied on cross-sectional statistical analysis. Invariant T cells such as MAIT and iNKT could partly confound zero-insertion analyses, although diverse VJ usage argued against such confounding for most clonotypes.

This sample also appeared in a second study, on yellow fever vaccine responses in identical twins. As the second paper documents: The authors reported that the T cell response to vaccination in identical twins appeared partly convergent and partly personalized. Focusing on identical twins, the study followed the T cell clones that responded to the vaccine, and did so with precision.

The source is a woman aged 18-29 years in good health. Here the chain combines TRBV20-1 and TRBJ2-1, with 12 junctional bases fitting TRBD2. Sequenced material: PBMCs. The CDR3 protein is CSAQTSGGYNEQFF. The sequence in DNA is TGCAGTGCTCAGACTAGCGGGGGATACAATGAGCAGTTCTTC.